The clone carrying this TCR beta chain turned up a few times. As yet, its antigen is unknown. The sample originates from a study of beta chain features in type 1 diabetes. The overall study: Summed over all samples, the examined sorted cells came to about 110 million.

The investigators reverse transcribed all of the isolated RNA, so they sequenced expressed TCRB transcripts. Profiling relied on immunoSEQ multiplex PCR, and the TCRdb table lists in-frame clones only, not all of them. The sample includes 600,000 to 750,000 clones, around an eighth seen only once; the top ten take more than 0.095%. Study-wide points: Cells with high TCR expression could be over-represented when cDNA is sequenced. Moderate yet significant TCRB CDR3 shortening was seen in Type 1 diabetes patients in all four CD4+ subsets.

Per germline, CDR1 GTSNPN and CDR2 SVGIG (reference sequence). The CDR3 covers 12 residues. V and J are TRBV30 and TRBJ1-6; 7 bases fit TRBD1. The receptor was isolated from a man aged 25 to 40 with type 1 diabetes. Sequenced: naive CD4+ T cells from blood. The DNA of the CDR3 is TGTGCTTACGACAGGGCAAATTCACCCCTCCACTTT. This codes for CAYDRANSPLHF.